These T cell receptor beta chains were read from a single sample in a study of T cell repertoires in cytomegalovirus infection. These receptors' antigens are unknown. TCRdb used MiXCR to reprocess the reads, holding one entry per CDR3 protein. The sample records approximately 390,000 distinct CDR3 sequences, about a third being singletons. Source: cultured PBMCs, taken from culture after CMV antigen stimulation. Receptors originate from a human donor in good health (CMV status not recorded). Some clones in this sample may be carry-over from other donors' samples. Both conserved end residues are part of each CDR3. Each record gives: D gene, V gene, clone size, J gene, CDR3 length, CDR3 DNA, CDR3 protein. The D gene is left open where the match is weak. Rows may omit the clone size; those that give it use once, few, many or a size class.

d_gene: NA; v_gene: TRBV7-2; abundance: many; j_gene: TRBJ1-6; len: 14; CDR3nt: TGTGCCAGCAGCCGAGACGGGTCTAATTCACCCCTCCACTTT; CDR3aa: CASSRDGSNSPLHF
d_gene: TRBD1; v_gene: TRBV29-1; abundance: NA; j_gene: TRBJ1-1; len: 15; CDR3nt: TGCAGCGTTGAAGAGCCGGACAGGGACGTGACTGAAGCTTTCTTT; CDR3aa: CSVEEPDRDVTEAFF
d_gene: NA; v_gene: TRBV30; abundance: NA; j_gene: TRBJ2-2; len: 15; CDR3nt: TGTGCCTGGAGTGTAGGGACTGTGAACACCGGGGAGCTGTTTTTT; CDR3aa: CAWSVGTVNTGELFF
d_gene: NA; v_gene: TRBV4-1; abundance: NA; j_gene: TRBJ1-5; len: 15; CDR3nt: TGCGCCAGCAGTGGGGGGGAGGGGTACGATCAGCCCCAGCATTTT; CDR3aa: CASSGGEGYDQPQHF
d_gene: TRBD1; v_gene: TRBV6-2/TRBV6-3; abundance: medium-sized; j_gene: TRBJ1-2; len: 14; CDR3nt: TGTGCCAGCAGTTACTCGGGACAGGGGCCGAGCTACACCTTC; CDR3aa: CASSYSGQGPSYTF
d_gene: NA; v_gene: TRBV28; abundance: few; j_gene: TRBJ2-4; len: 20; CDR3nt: TGTGCCAGCAGCCCATCCGGGTTGCGGTCACCGAGAGGGGCCAAAAACATTCAGTACTTC; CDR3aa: CASSPSGLRSPRGAKNIQYF
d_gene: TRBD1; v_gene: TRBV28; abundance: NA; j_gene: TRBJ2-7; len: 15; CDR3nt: TGTGCCAGCAGGGGTACGGGTCCAGACAGGGACGAGCAGTACTTC; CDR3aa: CASRGTGPDRDEQYF
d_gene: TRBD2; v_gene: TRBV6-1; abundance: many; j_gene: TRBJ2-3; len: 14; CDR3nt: TGTGCCAGCAGAGAAGCGGGAGGCACAGATACGCAGTATTTT; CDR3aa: CASREAGGTDTQYF
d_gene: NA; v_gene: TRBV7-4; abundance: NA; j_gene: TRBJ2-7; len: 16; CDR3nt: TGTGCCAGCAGCCCGAGGGGACGTTTAAGCTCCTACGAGCAGTACTTC; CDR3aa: CASSPRGRLSSYEQYF
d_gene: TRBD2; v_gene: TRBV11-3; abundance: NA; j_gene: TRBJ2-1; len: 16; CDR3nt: TGTGCCAGCAGTAGGTCCGGGGCTAGCGGTAGGGATGAGCAGTTCTTC; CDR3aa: CASSRSGASGRDEQFF
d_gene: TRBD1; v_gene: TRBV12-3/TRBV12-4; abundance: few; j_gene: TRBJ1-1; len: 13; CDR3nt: TGTGCCAGCAGGGAAGGACAGGTGGCTGAAGCTTTCTTT; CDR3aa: CASREGQVAEAFF
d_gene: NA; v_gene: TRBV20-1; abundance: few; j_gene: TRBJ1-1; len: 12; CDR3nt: TGCAGTGGCGGTAAGGGGAACACTGAAGCTTTCTTT; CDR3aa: CSGGKGNTEAFF
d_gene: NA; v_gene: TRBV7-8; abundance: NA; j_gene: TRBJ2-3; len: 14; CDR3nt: TGTGCCAGCAGCTTAGGGGCTATAGTAGATACGCAGTATTTT; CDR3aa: CASSLGAIVDTQYF
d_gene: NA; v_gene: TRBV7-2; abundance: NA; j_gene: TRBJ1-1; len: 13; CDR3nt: TGTGCCAGCAGCTTAAACAGGGCCACTGAAGCTTTCTTT; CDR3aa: CASSLNRATEAFF
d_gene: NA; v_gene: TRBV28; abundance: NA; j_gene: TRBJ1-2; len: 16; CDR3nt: TGTGCCAGCAGTTTATGGGCAGCCCGGGCTACCTATGGCTACACCTTC; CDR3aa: CASSLWAARATYGYTF
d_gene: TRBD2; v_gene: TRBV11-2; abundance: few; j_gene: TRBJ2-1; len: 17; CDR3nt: TGTGCCAGCAGGGGTGCTAGCGGGAGGGCGGTATACAATGAGCAGTTCTTC; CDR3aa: CASRGASGRAVYNEQFF
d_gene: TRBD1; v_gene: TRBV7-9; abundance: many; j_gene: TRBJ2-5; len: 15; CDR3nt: TGTGCCAGCAGTTCCGGACAGGGGACGTTAGAGACCCAGTACTTC; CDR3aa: CASSSGQGTLETQYF
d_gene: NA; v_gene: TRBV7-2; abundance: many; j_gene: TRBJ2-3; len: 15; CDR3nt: TGTGCCAGCAGCTCGAGCGGAACATCAACAGATACGCAGTATTTT; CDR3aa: CASSSSGTSTDTQYF
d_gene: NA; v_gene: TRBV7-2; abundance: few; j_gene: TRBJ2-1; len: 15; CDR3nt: TGTGCCAGCAGCTTCTTTTCGGGGAGTGGCGATGAGCAGTTCTTC; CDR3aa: CASSFFSGSGDEQFF
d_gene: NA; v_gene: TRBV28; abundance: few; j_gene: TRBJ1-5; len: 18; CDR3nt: TGTGCCAGCAGTTCAAACGCCCGAGTCCTACAGAGTAATCAGCCCCAGCATTTT; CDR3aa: CASSSNARVLQSNQPQHF
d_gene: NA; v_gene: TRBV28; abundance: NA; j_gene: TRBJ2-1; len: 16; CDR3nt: TGTGCCAGCAGTCCCCTCTATGGGAGGTCTCCCAATGAGCAGTTCTTC; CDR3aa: CASSPLYGRSPNEQFF
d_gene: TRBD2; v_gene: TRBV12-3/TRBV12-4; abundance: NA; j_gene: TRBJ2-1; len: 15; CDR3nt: TGTGCCAGCAGCCTAAGCGGGAGGCGGATCAATGAGCAGTTCTTC; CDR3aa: CASSLSGRRINEQFF
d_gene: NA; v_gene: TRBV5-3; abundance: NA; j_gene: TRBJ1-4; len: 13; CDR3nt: TGTGCCAGCAGCCCCCTGGGCGGTGAAAAACTGTTTTTT; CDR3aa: CASSPLGGEKLFF
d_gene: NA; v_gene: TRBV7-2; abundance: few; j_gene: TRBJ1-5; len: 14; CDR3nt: TGTGCCAGCAGTCGCAACTCAGGGGTGCAGCCCCAGCATTTT; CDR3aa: CASSRNSGVQPQHF
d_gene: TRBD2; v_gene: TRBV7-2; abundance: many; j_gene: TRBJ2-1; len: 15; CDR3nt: TGTGCCAGCAGCTTAGATCTAGCGGGAACAGGTGAGCAGTTCTTC; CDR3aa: CASSLDLAGTGEQFF
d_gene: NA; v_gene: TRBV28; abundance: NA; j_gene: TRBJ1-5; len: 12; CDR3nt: TGTGCCAGCAGTAAAGGGGGTCAGCCCCAGCATTTT; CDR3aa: CASSKGGQPQHF
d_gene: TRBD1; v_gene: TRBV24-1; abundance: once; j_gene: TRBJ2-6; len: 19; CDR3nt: TGTGCCACCAGTGATTCCACGGACAGGGAGTATTCTGGGGCCAACGTCCTGACTTTC; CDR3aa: CATSDSTDREYSGANVLTF
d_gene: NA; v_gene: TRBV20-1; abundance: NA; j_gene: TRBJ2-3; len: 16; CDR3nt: TGCAGTGCTGCATGGGGAAGGCGGCTTAGCACAGATACGCAGTATTTT; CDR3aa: CSAAWGRRLSTDTQYF
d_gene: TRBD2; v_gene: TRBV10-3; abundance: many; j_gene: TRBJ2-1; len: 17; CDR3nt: TGTGCCATCAGTGAGTCCGGGACTAGCGGGAGGGCCAATGAGCAGTTCTTC; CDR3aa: CAISESGTSGRANEQFF
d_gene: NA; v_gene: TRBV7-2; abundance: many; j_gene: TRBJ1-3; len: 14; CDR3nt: TGTGCCAGCAGCCTGGGGGGGCTCGGAAACACCATATATTTT; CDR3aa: CASSLGGLGNTIYF
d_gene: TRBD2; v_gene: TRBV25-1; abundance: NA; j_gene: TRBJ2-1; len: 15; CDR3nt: TGTGCCAGCAGTTTAACTAGCGGACTTGGGAATGAGCAGTTCTTC; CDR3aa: CASSLTSGLGNEQFF
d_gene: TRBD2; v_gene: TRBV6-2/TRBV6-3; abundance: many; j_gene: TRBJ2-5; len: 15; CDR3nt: TGTGCCAGCAGTCCGCTAGCGGGAGTAGGAGAGACCCAGTACTTC; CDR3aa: CASSPLAGVGETQYF
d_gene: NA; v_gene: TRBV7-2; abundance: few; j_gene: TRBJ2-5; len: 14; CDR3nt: TGTGCCAGCAGCTTAGCGGGAGGTGAAAAGACCCAGTACTTC; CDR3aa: CASSLAGGEKTQYF
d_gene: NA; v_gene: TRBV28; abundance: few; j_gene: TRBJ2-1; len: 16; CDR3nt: TGTGCCAGCATTTCTCAAGGGGGGGAGTCTTACAATGAGCAGTTCTTC; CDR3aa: CASISQGGESYNEQFF
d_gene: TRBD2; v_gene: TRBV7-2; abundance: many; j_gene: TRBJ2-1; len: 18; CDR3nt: TGTGCCAGCAGCCGGTGGACTAGCGGGGCGAGCTCCTACAATGAGCAGTTCTTC; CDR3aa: CASSRWTSGASSYNEQFF
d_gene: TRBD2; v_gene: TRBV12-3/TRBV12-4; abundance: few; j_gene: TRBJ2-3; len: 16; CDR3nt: TGTGCCAGCAAAACGGGGGGTTTTACTAGCACAGATACGCAGTATTTT; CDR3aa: CASKTGGFTSTDTQYF
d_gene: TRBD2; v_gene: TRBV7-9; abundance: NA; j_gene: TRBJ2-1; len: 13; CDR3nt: TGTGCCAGCAGCTTAGAGGGACTAGACTTAAAGTTCTTC; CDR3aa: CASSLEGLDLKFF
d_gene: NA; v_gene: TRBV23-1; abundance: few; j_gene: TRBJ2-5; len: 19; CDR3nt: TGCGCCAGCAGCCTTGGGGCGGTCCCTAAACCCAGCAACTTTGAGACCCAGTACTTC; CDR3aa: CASSLGAVPKPSNFETQYF
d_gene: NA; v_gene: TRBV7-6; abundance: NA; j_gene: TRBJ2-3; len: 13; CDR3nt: TGTGCCAGCAGCTTAAAATGGCTAGAAACGCAGTATTTT; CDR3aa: CASSLKWLETQYF
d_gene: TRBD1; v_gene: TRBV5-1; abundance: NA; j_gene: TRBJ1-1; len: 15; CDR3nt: TGCGCCAGCAGCCAGGACAGGGGTTATGACACTGAAGCTTTCTTT; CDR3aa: CASSQDRGYDTEAFF
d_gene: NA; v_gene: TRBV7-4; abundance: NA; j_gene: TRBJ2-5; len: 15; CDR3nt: TGTGCCAGCAGCTTAGCCCGACGACAGCAAGAGACCCAGTACTTC; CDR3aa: CASSLARRQQETQYF
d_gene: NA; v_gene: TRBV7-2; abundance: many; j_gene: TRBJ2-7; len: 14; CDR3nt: TGTGCCAGCAGCCCCCAGGGTGGCACCAACGAGCAGTACTTC; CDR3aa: CASSPQGGTNEQYF
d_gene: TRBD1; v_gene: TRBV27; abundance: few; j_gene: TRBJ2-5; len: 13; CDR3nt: TGTGCCAGCATTGACAGGGGGAGAGAGACCCAGTACTTC; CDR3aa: CASIDRGRETQYF
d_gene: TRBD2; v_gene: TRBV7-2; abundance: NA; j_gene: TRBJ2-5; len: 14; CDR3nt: TGTGCCAGCAGCTTATCAGCGGGAGTAGAGACCCAGTACTTC; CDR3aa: CASSLSAGVETQYF
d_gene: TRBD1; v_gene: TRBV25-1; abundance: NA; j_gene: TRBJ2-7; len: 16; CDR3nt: TGTGCCAGCAGTGAATGGAGGACAGGGATAAGGAACGAGCAGTACTTC; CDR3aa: CASSEWRTGIRNEQYF